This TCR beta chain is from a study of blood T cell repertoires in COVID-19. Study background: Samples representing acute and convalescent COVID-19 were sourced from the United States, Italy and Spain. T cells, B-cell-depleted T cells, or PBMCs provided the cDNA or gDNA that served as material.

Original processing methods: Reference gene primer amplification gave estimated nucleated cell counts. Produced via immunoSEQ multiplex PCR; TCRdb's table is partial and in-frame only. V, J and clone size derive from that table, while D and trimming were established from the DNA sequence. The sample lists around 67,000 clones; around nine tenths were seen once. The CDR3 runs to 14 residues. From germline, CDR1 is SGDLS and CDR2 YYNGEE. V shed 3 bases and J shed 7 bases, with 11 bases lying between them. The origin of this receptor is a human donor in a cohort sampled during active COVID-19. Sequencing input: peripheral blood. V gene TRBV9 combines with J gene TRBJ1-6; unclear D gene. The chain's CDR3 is CASSAGESNSPLHF. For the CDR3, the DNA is TGTGCCAGCAGCGCCGGGGAGAGCAATTCACCCCTCCACTTT.